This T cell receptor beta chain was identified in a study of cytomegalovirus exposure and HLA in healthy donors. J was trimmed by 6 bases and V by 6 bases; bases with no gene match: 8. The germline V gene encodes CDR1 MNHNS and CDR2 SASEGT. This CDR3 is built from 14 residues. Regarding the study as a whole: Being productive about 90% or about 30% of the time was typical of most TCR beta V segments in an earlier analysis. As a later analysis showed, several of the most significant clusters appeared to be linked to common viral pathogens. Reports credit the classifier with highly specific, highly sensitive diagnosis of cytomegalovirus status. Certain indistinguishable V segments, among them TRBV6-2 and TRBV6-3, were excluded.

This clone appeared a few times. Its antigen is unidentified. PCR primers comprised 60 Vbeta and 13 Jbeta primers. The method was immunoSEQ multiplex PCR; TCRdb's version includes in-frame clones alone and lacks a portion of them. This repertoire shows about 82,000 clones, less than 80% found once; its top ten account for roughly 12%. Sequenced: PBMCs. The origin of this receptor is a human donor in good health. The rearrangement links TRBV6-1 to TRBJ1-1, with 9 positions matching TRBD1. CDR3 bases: TGTGCCAGCAGGGTTGGACAGGGGTATGCTGAAGCTTTCTTT. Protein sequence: CASRVGQGYAEAFF.